This entry features one TCR beta chain sequence. The repertoire was sequenced with immunoSEQ multiplex PCR; TCRdb's copy has only in-frame clones and lacks some. The table shows about 150,000 clones, with approximately 88% occurring only once. Per the germline V gene, CDR1 is LGHDT and CDR2 is YNNKEL (reference sequence). Trimming cost V 0 bases and J 4 bases, with 20 bases left between them. The CDR3 is 18 amino acids. The data derive from a study of control samples from healthy donors and cancer patients. The clonotype originates from a man aged 30 to 39 in good health. This sequence joins TRBV3-1 (or the pseudogene TRBV3-2) and TRBJ2-3, with D tentatively TRBD2 (6 bases). The specimen sequenced was blood. CDR3: CASSQDWSEGRGSDTQYF. CDR3 DNA: TGTGCCAGCAGCCAAGATTGGTCGGAGGGGCGAGGTTCAGATACGCAGTATTTT.